The 28 T cell receptor beta chains given below trace back to one sample, sequenced in a study of T cells in Graves' hyperthyroidism and ophthalmopathy. Amplified TCR beta CDR3 regions derived from RNA transcripts. HTBI primers drove first-round RT-PCR of the TCR CDR3. TCRdb reanalysed the multiplex PCR reads using MiXCR and keeps one entry per CDR3 protein. The sample contains about 570,000 distinct CDR3 sequences, under 60% of which appear only once. Specimen: peripheral blood or thyroid tissue (not recorded which). Receptor source: an adult woman with Graves' disease, either hyperthyroidism or ophthalmopathy (not recorded which).

The genes are TRBV7-9 and TRBJ1-6; weak D call: TRBD1 (5 bases). The CDR3 has 19 amino acids. Between the trimmed V and J ends, which lost 5 bases and 0 bases, there was a span of 20 bases. The germline CDR1 and CDR2 sequences are SEHNR and FQNEAQ (reference sequence). CDR3 coding DNA: TGTGCCAGCAGCCCCCCCGCAGGGATGGAAAGCTCCTATAATTCACCCCTCCACTTT. It specifies CASSPPAGMESSYNSPLHF. The complete variable domain, with remaining parts taken from reference TRBV7-9 and TRBJ1-6, reads DTGVSQNPRHKITKRGQNVTFRCDPISEHNRLYWYRQTLGQGPEFLTYFQNEAQLEKSRLLSDRFSAERPKGSFSTLEIQRTEQGDSAMYLCASSPPAGMESSYNSPLHFGNGTRLTVT.

This clonotype appeared many times. The chain has TRBV2 and TRBJ2-7; TRBD2 matches at 7 bases. The CDR3 is 16 residues long. Germline CDR1 SNHLY, CDR2 FYNNEI. V lost 10 bases and J lost 0; bases outside the gene matches: 15. CDR3 residues: CATDSGLAEISYEQYF. CDR3 nucleotides: TGTGCCACCGATAGCGGGCTAGCGGAGATCTCCTACGAGCAGTACTTC.

The chain carries TRBV11-2 and TRBJ1-2; possibly TRBD1 for D (6 bases). The length of the CDR3 is 14 residues. CDR1 is SGHAT and CDR2 is FQNNGV in the germline V gene. Trimming removed 5 bases at V and 6 bases at J, with 16 bases between. CDR3 sequence reads: CASSAQVRGHGYTF. For the CDR3, the DNA is TGTGCCAGCAGCGCACAGGTCAGGGGTCATGGCTACACCTTC.

On this clonotype itself: This may stem from a read error, because a much larger clone lies one nucleotide away. V and J are TRBV5-1 and TRBJ2-2; D is possibly TRBD2 (6 bases). CDR1 and CDR2 (germline): SGHRS, YFSETQ. This CDR3 has 15 residues. Trimming stripped 0 bases from V and 6 bases from J, with 12 bases between. CDR3 bases: TGCGCCAGCAGCTTGGCCGGGGGAGTCGCCGGGGAGCTGTTTTTT. Residues: CASSLAGGVAGELFF.

Ten or more counts support this clonotype. The gene calls are TRBV11-2 and TRBJ2-5; a weak D match, TRBD1 (5 bases). V was pared by 1 base and J by 1 base, with 7 bases between. CDR3 length: 14 residues. Germline loops: CDR1 SGHAT, CDR2 FQNNGV. CDR3 sequence (DNA): TGTGCCAGCAGCTTAGCCCAGGGCCAAGAGACCCAGTACTTC. Amino acid sequence: CASSLAQGQETQYF.

This chain links TRBV24-1 with TRBJ2-7, with D possibly being TRBD1 (6 bases). With 4 bases removed from V and 2 bases from J, the gap between germline ends came to 17 bases. Looked up from germline, CDR1 is KGHDR and CDR2 is SFDVKD. The CDR3 totals 16 residues. This CDR3 is CATSDSSGQRPYEQYF. CDR3 nucleotide sequence: TGTGCCACCAGTGACTCGTCGGGACAACGGCCCTACGAGCAGTACTTC.

This clonotype was seen only a few times. This chain connects TRBV29-1 to TRBJ2-7; 7 nucleotides match TRBD1. Germline-derived CDR1 and CDR2 are SQVTM and ANQGSEA. CDR3 length: 11 residues. With 4 bases clipped from V and 13 bases from J, the junction kept 10 bases outside the gene matches. The CDR3, as DNA: TGCAGCGTTGTCCGGGACAGAGGGAAATACTTC. Encoded protein: CSVVRDRGKYF.

This clonotype was counted only a few times. In DNA, the CDR3 is TGTGCCAGCAGTCCGACCATCGGGGAGCTGTTTTTT. It encodes CASSPTIGELFF. This chain joins TRBV7-9 and TRBJ2-2; D remains unclear. The CDR3 is 12 residues long. V shed 6 bases and J shed 7 bases, with 9 bases lying between them. Looked up from germline, CDR1 is SEHNR and CDR2 is FQNEAQ (reference sequence).

This clonotype was seen only a few times. The chain carries TRBV29-1 and TRBJ1-4, with a weak D call TRBD1 (5 bases). Germline V gives CDR1 SQVTM, CDR2 ANQGSEA. Deletions cut 0 bases from V and 7 bases from J, with 12 bases between. The CDR3 runs 14 residues. CDR3 DNA: TGCAGCGTTGAAGAACGAGGGGTCAGTGAAAAACTGTTTTTT. The encoded protein is CSVEERGVSEKLFF.

The chain joins TRBV7-2 to TRBJ2-5, with D perhaps TRBD1 or TRBD2 (5 bases each). The V and J ends lost 8 bases and 4 bases respectively, with 11 bases between them. From germline, CDR1 is SGHTA and CDR2 FQGNSA. The CDR3 extends over 12 amino acids. The CDR3 DNA reads TGTGCCAGCGGGACGGCGGGAGAGACCCAGTACTTC. Translating it yields CASGTAGETQYF.

This clonotype occurred many times. V gene TRBV29-1 combines with J gene TRBJ1-1; no reliable D call. With 6 bases removed from V and 1 base from J, the gap between germline ends came to 9 bases. Germline CDR1 is SQVTM and CDR2 is ANQGSEA. CDR3 length: 12 amino acids. DNA for the CDR3: TGCAGCGTCGGGCGGGGGAACACTGAAGCTTTCTTT. Translation gives CSVGRGNTEAFF.

This clonotype was observed a single time. The chain links TRBV5-8 to TRBJ2-7; possibly TRBD1 or TRBD2 for D (5 bases each). The CDR3 has 14 amino acids. CDR1 is SGHTS, CDR2 YDEGEE, per germline. The ends were cut back, 0 bases at V and 3 bases at J, with 10 bases in the middle. The CDR3 reads CASSLGDGGYEQYF. The CDR3, as DNA: TGTGCCAGCAGCTTGGGGGACGGAGGCTACGAGCAGTACTTC.

This sequence joins TRBV20-1 and TRBJ1-4; tentatively, D is TRBD1 (6 bases). There are 13 residues in the CDR3. The germline V gene has CDR1 DFQATT and CDR2 SNEGSKA (reference sequence). The V and J ends lost 4 bases and 11 bases respectively, with 17 bases between them. DNA for the CDR3: TGCAGTGCTACCTCAGGGGAAGGGTACAAACTGTTTTTT. It specifies CSATSGEGYKLFF.

The V and J genes are TRBV7-2 and TRBJ2-7; D perhaps matches TRBD2 (5 bases). CDR3 size: 16 residues. CDR1 is SGHTA, CDR2 FQGNSA, per germline. With 1 base removed from V and 7 bases from J, the gap between germline ends came to 20 bases. As DNA, the CDR3 is TGTGCCAGCAGCTTAGTTTCTGCAGTGGGAGCCGGGGAGCAGTACTTC. It yields the protein CASSLVSAVGAGEQYF.

V usage is TRBV6-1 and J usage is TRBJ2-5, with 7 bases matching TRBD2. Germline CDR1 MNHNS, CDR2 SASEGT. The CDR3 length is 11 residues. V lost 3 bases to trimming and J lost 9 bases; unmatched junction nucleotides: 1. The CDR3 sequence: CASSEGRAQYF. In DNA form, the CDR3 reads TGTGCCAGCAGTGAGGGGAGGGCCCAGTACTTC.

In this sample, this clonotype turned up many times. The chain uses TRBV7-8 and TRBJ1-1, with 7 bases fitting TRBD1. The CDR3 sequence is 14 residues long. Per germline, CDR1 SGHVS and CDR2 FQNEAQ. Unmatched junction bases numbered 7, after V lost 2 bases and J lost 7 bases. The CDR3 DNA is TGTGCCAGCAGCTTATTAAGGGGGCAGAGTGAAGCTTTCTTT. Translating gives CASSLLRGQSEAFF.

Only a few counts were recorded for this clonotype. Given a much more abundant clone one base away, this may be a read error. The CDR3 loop reads CASSLVRRPYEQYF. CDR3 DNA: TGCGCCAGCAGCTTGGTCAGACGGCCCTACGAGCAGTACTTC. This sequence joins TRBV5-1 and TRBJ2-7; D call uncertain. V was clipped by 0 bases and J by 2 bases, with 9 bases between them. Germline CDR1 and CDR2: SGHRS and YFSETQ. The CDR3 has 14 residues.

About this clonotype: It may be a read error: a sequence one base away is much more abundant. The chain has TRBV7-6 and TRBJ1-1; D unclear. The V and J ends lost 5 bases and 2 bases respectively, with 12 bases between them. The CDR3 runs 14 residues. The germline V gene has CDR1 SGHVS and CDR2 FNYEAQ. The CDR3 loop is CASSQVDTNTEAFF. CDR3 bases: TGTGCCAGCAGCCAAGTTGACACTAACACTGAAGCTTTCTTT.

This clonotype was seen repeatedly, ten times or more. The rearrangement uses TRBV5-6 and TRBJ2-6, with a tentative D call TRBD1 (6 bases). Trimming cost V 3 bases and J 0 bases, with 13 bases left between them. CDR3 length: 17 residues. In germline, CDR1 is SGHDT, CDR2 YYEEEE. CDR3 DNA: TGTGCCAGCAGCTCGGCCAGGGGTATCTCTGGGGCCAACGTCCTGACTTTC. It encodes CASSSARGISGANVLTF.

The rearrangement links TRBV29-1 to TRBJ1-4; possibly TRBD1 for D (5 bases). V lost 5 bases and J 8 bases, leaving 18 bases between the germline ends. Per the germline V gene, CDR1 is SQVTM and CDR2 is ANQGSEA. The CDR3 covers 14 residues. The DNA for the CDR3 is TGCAGCGTTATGAGGGGAGCCAGCGGGGAAAAACTGTTTTTT. This gives the protein CSVMRGASGEKLFF. The whole variable domain, remainder taken from reference TRBV29-1 and TRBJ1-4, is SAVISQKPSRDICQRGTSLTIQCQVDSQVTMMFWYRQQPGQSLTLIATANQGSEATYESGFVIDKFPISRPNLTFSTLTVSNMSPEDSSIYLCSVMRGASGEKLFFGSGTQLSVL.

V is TRBV29-1 and J is TRBJ1-2; D might be TRBD1 (5 bases). V was trimmed by 8 bases and J by 7 bases, leaving 20 bases between them. Looked up from germline, CDR1 is SQVTM and CDR2 is ANQGSEA. This CDR3 spans 13 amino acids. CDR3 DNA: TGCAGCACCCTTGGGGACGGGGGTAGTGGCTACACCTTC. Translating it yields CSTLGDGGSGYTF.

V gene TRBV5-1 combines with J gene TRBJ1-2; the D is unclear. CDR3 size: 12 residues. Germline CDR1 is SGHRS and CDR2 is YFSETQ. Trimming cost V 4 bases and J 5 bases, with 9 bases left between them. CDR3 loop: CASSATTYGYTF. The CDR3 DNA reads as TGCGCCAGCAGCGCCACCACATATGGCTACACCTTC.

This clonotype was seen only once. Without the conserved terminal phenylalanine or tryptophan, this CDR3 likely stems from a read error. J is TRBJ1-2 and V is TRBV24-1; D is perhaps TRBD1 (6 bases). CDR3 length: 16 residues. CDR1 is KGHDR and CDR2 is SFDVKD in the germline V gene. V lost 4 bases and J lost 3, with 17 bases in between. This CDR3 reads CATSESTTGSDYGYTL. The CDR3 DNA sequence: TGTGCCACCAGTGAATCCACGACAGGCTCGGACTATGGCTACACCCTC.

This clonotype was observed once. This sequence may be a read error, since a much larger clone differs from it by one base. The genes are TRBV5-4 and TRBJ2-2, with 14 bases matching TRBD2. The V segment lost 3 bases and the J segment 3 bases; nucleotides outside the gene matches: 4. The germline V gene has CDR1 SGHNT and CDR2 YYREEE (reference sequence). The CDR3 extends over 17 amino acids. CDR3 coding DNA: TGTGCCAGCAGCTCGGGACTAGCGGGAGTGTACACCGGGGAGCTGTTTTTT. Its protein product is CASSSGLAGVYTGELFF.

This clonotype was seen many times. The chain joins TRBV7-9 to TRBJ1-2; no clear D. Germline values: CDR1 SEHNR, CDR2 FQNEAQ (reference sequence). The CDR3 sequence is 14 residues long. Trimming stripped 4 bases from V and 0 bases from J, with 9 bases between. The CDR3 DNA is TGTGCCAGCAGCTACGGCAGTACTAACTATGGCTACACCTTC. Encoded protein: CASSYGSTNYGYTF. The full variable domain, completed using reference TRBV7-9 and TRBJ1-2, is DTGVSQNPRHKITKRGQNVTFRCDPISEHNRLYWYRQTLGQGPEFLTYFQNEAQLEKSRLLSDRFSAERPKGSFSTLEIQRTEQGDSAMYLCASSYGSTNYGYTFGSGTRLTVV.

This sequence joins TRBV6-1 and TRBJ1-3; D remains unclear. Germline V gives CDR1 MNHNS, CDR2 SASEGT. Between the trimmed V and J ends, which lost 3 bases and 7 bases, there was a span of 7 bases. This CDR3 has 12 residues. The CDR3 bases are TGTGCCAGCAGTGATAGCGAGAACACCATATATTTT. Translation gives CASSDSENTIYF.

Comment on this clonotype: At one end, the junction sequence differs from germline, possibly due to a read error. The rearrangement links TRBV5-1 to TRBJ2-2, with a possible D match to TRBD2 (6 bases). Germline assignment: CDR1 SGHRS and CDR2 YFSETQ. There are 11 residues in the CDR3. The CDR3 loop reads CASSPTGGLFF. In DNA form, the CDR3 reads TGCGCCAGCAGCCCCACCGGGGGGCTGTTTTTT. The whole variable domain, filled in from reference TRBV5-1 and TRBJ2-2, reads KAGVTQTPRYLIKTRGQQVTLSCSPISGHRSVSWYQQTPGQGLQFLFEYFSETQRNKGNFPGRFSGRQFSNSRSEMNVSTLELGDSALYLCASSPTGGLFFGEGSRLTVL.

The chain employs TRBV9 and TRBJ1-2; 7 positions match TRBD1. Germline assignment: CDR1 SGDLS and CDR2 YYNGEE. This CDR3 contains 13 residues. V lost 4 bases, J lost 6 bases, and 6 bases stayed unmatched. CDR3 sequence (DNA): TGTGCCAGCAGCACAACAGGGGAGAATGGCTACACCTTC. It translates to CASSTTGENGYTF.